The sequence of this TCR beta chain was determined in a study of blood T cell repertoires in COVID-19. The data were produced by immunoSEQ multiplex PCR, yet TCRdb's version contains in-frame clones alone and is incomplete. This repertoire shows approximately 120,000 clones, under 85% found once; its top ten account for under 20%. Participants were placed into cohorts based on the clinical history they reported. The material sequenced was PBMCs or T cells enriched from blood (not recorded which). The sequence was obtained from a man aged 25-40 years who had recovered from COVID-19.

In nucleotides, the CDR3 is TGTGCCAGCAGTTTAATGGGGCTCGGCTACGAGCAGTACTTC. Its translation is CASSLMGLGYEQYF. The rearrangement joins TRBV27 to TRBJ2-7; weak D call: TRBD1 (5 bases). The CDR3 is 14 amino acids. Trimming pared 2 bases from V and 3 bases from J, leaving 11 bases between. Germline values: CDR1 MNHEY, CDR2 SMNVEV (reference sequence).